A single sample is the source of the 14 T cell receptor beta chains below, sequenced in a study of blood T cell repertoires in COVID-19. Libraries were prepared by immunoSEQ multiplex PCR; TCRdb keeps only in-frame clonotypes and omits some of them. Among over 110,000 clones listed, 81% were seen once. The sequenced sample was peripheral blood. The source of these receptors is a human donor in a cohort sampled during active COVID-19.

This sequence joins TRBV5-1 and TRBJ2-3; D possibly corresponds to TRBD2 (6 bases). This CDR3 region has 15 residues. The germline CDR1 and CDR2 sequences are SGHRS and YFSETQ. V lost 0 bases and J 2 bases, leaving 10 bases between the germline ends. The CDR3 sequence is CASSLAPGDTDTQYF. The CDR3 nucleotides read TGCGCCAGCAGCTTGGCCCCGGGGGACACAGATACGCAGTATTTT.

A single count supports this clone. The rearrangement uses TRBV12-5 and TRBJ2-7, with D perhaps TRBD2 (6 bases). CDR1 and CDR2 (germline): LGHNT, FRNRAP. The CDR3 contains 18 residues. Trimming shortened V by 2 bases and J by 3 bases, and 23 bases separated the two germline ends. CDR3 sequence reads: CASGLKQWPNSGFYEQYF. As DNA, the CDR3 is TGTGCTAGTGGTTTGAAACAGTGGCCTAATAGCGGATTCTACGAGCAGTACTTC. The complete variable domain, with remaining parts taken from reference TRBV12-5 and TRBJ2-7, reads DARVTQTPRHKVTEMGQEVTMRCQPILGHNTVFWYRQTMMQGLELLAYFRNRAPLDDSGMPKDRFSAEMPDATLATLKIQPSEPRDSAVYFCASGLKQWPNSGFYEQYFGPGTRLTVT.

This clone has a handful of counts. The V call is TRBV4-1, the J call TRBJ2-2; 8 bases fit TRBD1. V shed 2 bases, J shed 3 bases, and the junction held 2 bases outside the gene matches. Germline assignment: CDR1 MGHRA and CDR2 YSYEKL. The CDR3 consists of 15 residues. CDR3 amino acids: CASSQRTGYTGELFF. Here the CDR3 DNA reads TGCGCCAGCAGCCAAAGGACAGGGTACACCGGGGAGCTGTTTTTT.

In DNA, the CDR3 is TGTGCCAGCAGCAAAGGACTAGCGGCATTGTCCTACGAGCAGTACTTC. Amino acids: CASSKGLAALSYEQYF. This sequence joins TRBV21-1 and TRBJ2-7; the table's D call of TRBD2 was not tested on the DNA. TRBV21-1 is an annotated pseudogene. This CDR3 contains 16 residues.

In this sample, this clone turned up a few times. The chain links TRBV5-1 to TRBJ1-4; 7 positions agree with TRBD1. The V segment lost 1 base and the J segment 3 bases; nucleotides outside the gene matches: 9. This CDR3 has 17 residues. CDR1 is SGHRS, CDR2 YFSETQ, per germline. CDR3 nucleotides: TGCGCCAGCAGCTTGAGAGGAGGGGGCAAGGCTAATGAAAAACTGTTTTTT. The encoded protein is CASSLRGGGKANEKLFF. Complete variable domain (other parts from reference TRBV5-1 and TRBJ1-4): KAGVTQTPRYLIKTRGQQVTLSCSPISGHRSVSWYQQTPGQGLQFLFEYFSETQRNKGNFPGRFSGRQFSNSRSEMNVSTLELGDSALYLCASSLRGGGKANEKLFFGSGTQLSVL.

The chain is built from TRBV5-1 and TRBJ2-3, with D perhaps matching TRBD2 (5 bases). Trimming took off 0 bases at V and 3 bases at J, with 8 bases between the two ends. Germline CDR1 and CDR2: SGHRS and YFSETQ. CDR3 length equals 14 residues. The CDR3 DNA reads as TGCGCCAGCAGCTTGGTGCCGGGGACAGATACGCAGTATTTT. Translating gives CASSLVPGTDTQYF.

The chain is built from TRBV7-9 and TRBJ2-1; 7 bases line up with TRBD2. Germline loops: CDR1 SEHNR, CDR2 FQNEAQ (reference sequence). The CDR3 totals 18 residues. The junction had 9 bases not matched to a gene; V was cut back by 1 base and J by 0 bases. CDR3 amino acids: CASSLGGGAGTSYNEQFF. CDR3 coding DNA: TGTGCCAGCAGCTTAGGGGGGGGAGCGGGCACCTCCTACAATGAGCAGTTCTTC.

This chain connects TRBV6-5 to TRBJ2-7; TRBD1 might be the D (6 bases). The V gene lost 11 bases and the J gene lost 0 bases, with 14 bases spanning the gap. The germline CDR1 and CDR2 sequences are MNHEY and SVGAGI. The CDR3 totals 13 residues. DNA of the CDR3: TGTGCCTATGGGGGACATTACTCCTACGAGCAGTACTTC. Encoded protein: CAYGGHYSYEQYF.

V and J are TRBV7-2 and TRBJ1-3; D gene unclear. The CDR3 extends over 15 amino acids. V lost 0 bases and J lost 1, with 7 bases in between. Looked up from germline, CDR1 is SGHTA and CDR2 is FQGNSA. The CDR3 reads CASSLASGSGNTIYF. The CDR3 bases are TGTGCCAGCAGCTTAGCCAGCGGATCTGGAAACACCATATATTTT.

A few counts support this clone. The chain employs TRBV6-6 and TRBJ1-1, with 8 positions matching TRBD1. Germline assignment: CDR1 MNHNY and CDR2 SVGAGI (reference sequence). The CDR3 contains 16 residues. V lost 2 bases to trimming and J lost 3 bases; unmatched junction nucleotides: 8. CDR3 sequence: CASSYPAGGVDTEAFF. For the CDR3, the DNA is TGTGCCAGCAGTTACCCGGCAGGGGGCGTCGACACTGAAGCTTTCTTT.

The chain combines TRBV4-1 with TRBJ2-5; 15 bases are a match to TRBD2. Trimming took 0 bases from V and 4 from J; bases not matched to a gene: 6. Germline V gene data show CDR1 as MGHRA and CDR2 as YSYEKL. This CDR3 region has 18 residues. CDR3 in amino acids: CASSQDPGLAGGGETQYF. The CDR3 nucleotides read TGCGCCAGCAGCCAAGACCCGGGACTAGCGGGAGGTGGAGAGACCCAGTACTTC.

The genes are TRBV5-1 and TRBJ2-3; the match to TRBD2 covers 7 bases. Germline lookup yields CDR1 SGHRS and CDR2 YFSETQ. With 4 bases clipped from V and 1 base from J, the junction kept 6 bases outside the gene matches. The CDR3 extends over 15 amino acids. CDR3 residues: CASSQPLAGTDTQYF. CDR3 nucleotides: TGCGCCAGCAGCCAGCCCCTAGCGGGCACAGATACGCAGTATTTT.

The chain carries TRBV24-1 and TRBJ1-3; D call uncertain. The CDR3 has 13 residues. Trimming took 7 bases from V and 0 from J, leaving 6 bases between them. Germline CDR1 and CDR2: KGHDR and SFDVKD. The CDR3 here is CATRANSGNTIYF. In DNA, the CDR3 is TGTGCCACCAGGGCAAACTCTGGAAACACCATATATTTT.

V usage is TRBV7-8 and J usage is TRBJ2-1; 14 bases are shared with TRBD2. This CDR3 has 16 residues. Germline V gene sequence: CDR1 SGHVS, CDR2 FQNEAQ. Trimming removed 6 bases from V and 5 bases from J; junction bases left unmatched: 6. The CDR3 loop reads CASSPRLAGGHNEQFF. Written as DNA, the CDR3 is TGTGCCAGCAGTCCTAGACTAGCGGGAGGGCACAATGAGCAGTTCTTC. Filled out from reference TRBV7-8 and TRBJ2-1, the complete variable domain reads GAGVSQSPRYKVAKRGQDVALRCDPISGHVSLFWYQQALGQGPEFLTYFQNEAQLDKSGLPSDRFFAERPEGSVSTLKIQRTQQEDSAVYLCASSPRLAGGHNEQFFGPGTRLTVL.